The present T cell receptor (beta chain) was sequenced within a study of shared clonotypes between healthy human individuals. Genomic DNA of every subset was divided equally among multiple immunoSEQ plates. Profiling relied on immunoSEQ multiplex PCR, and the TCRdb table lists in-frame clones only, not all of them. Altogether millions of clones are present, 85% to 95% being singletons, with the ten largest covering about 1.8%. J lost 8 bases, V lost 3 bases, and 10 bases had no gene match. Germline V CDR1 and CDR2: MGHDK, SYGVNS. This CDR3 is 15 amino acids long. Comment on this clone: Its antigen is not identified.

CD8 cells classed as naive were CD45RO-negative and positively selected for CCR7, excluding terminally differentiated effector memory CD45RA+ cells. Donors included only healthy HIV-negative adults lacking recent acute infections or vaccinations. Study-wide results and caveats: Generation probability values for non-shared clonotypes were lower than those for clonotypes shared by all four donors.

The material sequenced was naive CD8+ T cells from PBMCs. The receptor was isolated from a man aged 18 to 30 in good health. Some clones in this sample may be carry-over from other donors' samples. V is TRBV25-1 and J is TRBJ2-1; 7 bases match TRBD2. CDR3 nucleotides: TGTGCCAGCAGTGACACGGGACTAAAGTCCCATGAGCAGTTCTTC. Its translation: CASSDTGLKSHEQFF.